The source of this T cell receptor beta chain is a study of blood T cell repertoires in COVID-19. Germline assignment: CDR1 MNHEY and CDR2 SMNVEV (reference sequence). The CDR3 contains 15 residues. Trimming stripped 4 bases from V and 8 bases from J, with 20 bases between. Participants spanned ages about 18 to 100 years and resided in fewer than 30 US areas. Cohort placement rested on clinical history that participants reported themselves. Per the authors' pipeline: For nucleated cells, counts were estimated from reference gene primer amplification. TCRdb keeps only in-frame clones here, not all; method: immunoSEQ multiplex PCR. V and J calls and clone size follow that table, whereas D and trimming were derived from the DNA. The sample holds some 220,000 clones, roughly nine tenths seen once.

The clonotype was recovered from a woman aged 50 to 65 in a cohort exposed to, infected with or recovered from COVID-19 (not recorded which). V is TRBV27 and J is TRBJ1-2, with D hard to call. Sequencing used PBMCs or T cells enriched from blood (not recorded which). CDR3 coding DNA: TGTGCCAGCAGTTCCGGGAGTTTCGCCTTGGGCGGCTACACCTTC. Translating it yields CASSSGSFALGGYTF.